This T cell receptor beta chain was captured in a study of shared clonotypes between healthy human individuals. With 2 bases removed from V and 6 bases from J, the gap between germline ends came to 10 bases. This CDR3 has 13 residues. From germline, CDR1 is SGHVS and CDR2 FQNEAQ. Libraries were prepared by immunoSEQ multiplex PCR; TCRdb keeps only in-frame clonotypes and omits some of them. The profile shows about 980,000 clones, approximately 80% of them singletons. The study, taken as a whole, reports: The donor pool, a small one, limited the genetic and exposure-history diversity represented. Investigators collected only blood, and repertoires in tissues likely differ.

As concerns this clone: The antigen is not known.

All donors qualified as healthy HIV-negative adults and had experienced no recent acute infections or vaccinations. Division of CD4+ cells produced a CD45RA+ naive subset and a CD45RA-negative memory subset. V gene TRBV7-8 combines with J gene TRBJ1-1; perhaps TRBD1 as D (5 bases). Sequenced sample: memory CD4+ T cells sorted from blood. Described subset: CD45RA-negative fraction. The sequence derives from a man aged 18 to 29 in good health. This CDR3 reads CASSLLQGAEAFF. The CDR3 nucleotides are TGTGCCAGCAGCTTATTGCAGGGCGCTGAAGCTTTCTTT.